Shown below are 21 T cell receptor beta chains from a single sample sequenced in a study of cytomegalovirus exposure and HLA in healthy donors. PCR employed 60 Vbeta and 13 Jbeta primers. Assay used: immunoSEQ multiplex PCR; TCRdb lists only in-frame clones, some missing. Among around 180,000 clones listed, about 80% were seen once. Sequencing input: PBMCs. Every receptor here comes from a man younger than 35 in good health and CMV-seronegative.

The chain joins TRBV5-1 to TRBJ1-1, with a possible D match to TRBD1 (6 bases). This CDR3 contains 16 residues. CDR1 and CDR2 from the germline V gene are SGHRS and YFSETQ. Trimming took 0 bases from V and 8 from J, leaving 20 bases between them. The CDR3 reads CASSLGVGGGPIEAFF. DNA of the CDR3: TGCGCCAGCAGCTTGGGAGTAGGGGGGGGACCCATAGAAGCTTTCTTT.

The chain links TRBV6-1 to TRBJ1-5, with 8 bases matching TRBD1. The CDR3 totals 14 residues. Unmatched junction bases numbered 3, after V lost 2 bases and J lost 6 bases. In germline, CDR1 is MNHNS, CDR2 SASEGT. The CDR3 region is CASSETGGGQPQHF. The CDR3 nucleotides read TGTGCCAGCAGTGAAACAGGGGGGGGTCAGCCCCAGCATTTT.

The rearrangement joins TRBV20-1 to TRBJ1-2; D gene uncertain. Germline V lookup: CDR1 DFQATT, CDR2 SNEGSKA (reference sequence). This CDR3 is 11 amino acids long. Trimming left V 5 bases short and J 8 bases short, with 12 bases between. CDR3 protein: CSASGNYGYTF. The CDR3 DNA reads TGCAGTGCTTCGGGGAATTACGGCTACACCTTC.

The rearrangement joins TRBV6-1 to TRBJ2-7; D ambiguous. The V and J ends lost 0 bases and 4 bases respectively, with 13 bases between them. The CDR3 contains 15 residues. Germline CDR1 and CDR2: MNHNS and SASEGT. As DNA, the CDR3 is TGTGCCAGCAGTGAAGCGAGAACAGCCCATTACGAGCAGTACTTC. Translation gives CASSEARTAHYEQYF.

The chain links TRBV2 to TRBJ2-6; 7 bases match TRBD1. V lost 6 bases and J lost 2; bases outside the gene matches: 4. The length of the CDR3 is 15 residues. CDR1 is SNHLY, CDR2 FYNNEI, per germline. The CDR3 region is CASSLDRAGANVLTF. CDR3 nucleotide sequence: TGTGCCAGCAGCTTAGACAGGGCTGGGGCCAACGTCCTGACTTTC.

The V call is TRBV7-9, the J call TRBJ2-5, with unresolved D. CDR1 and CDR2 from the germline V gene are SEHNR and FQNEAQ (reference sequence). This CDR3 has 16 residues. Trimming took 3 bases from V and 2 from J, leaving 16 bases between them. The CDR3 nucleotides read TGTGCCAGCAGCTTCCCCCCGATCGGCGGACAAGAGACCCAGTACTTC. Protein sequence: CASSFPPIGGQETQYF.

This clone was counted once. The chain couples TRBV4-3 to TRBJ1-2, with D perhaps matching TRBD1 (5 bases). The CDR3 sequence is 14 residues long. Trimming cost V 3 bases and J 8 bases, with 16 bases left between them. CDR1 and CDR2 (germline): LGHNA, YSLEER. The CDR3 coding sequence is TGCGCCAGCAGCCAGGGGTTGGGGCGGCGAGGCTACACCTTC. Encoded protein: CASSQGLGRRGYTF.

This clone appeared once. The chain joins TRBV6-5 to TRBJ2-1; unclear D gene. Per germline, CDR1 MNHEY and CDR2 SVGAGI. The CDR3 totals 16 residues. Trimming cost V 0 bases and J 0 bases, with 9 bases left between them. Written as DNA, the CDR3 is TGTGCCAGCAGTTACTCGTGGGCCCACTCCTACAATGAGCAGTTCTTC. It translates to CASSYSWAHSYNEQFF.

The chain joins TRBV4-1 to TRBJ2-7; D uncertain. The germline V gene has CDR1 MGHRA and CDR2 YSYEKL. The CDR3 has 16 residues. V lost 7 bases and J 1 base, leaving 20 bases between the germline ends. The CDR3 region has the DNA TGCGCCAGCACCGCACACCCTTTTGCTTATTCCTACGAGCAGTACTTC. Residues: CASTAHPFAYSYEQYF.

The V and J genes are TRBV7-9 and TRBJ2-7; 11 positions agree with TRBD2. CDR3 length: 16 residues. Germline CDR1 and CDR2: SEHNR and FQNEAQ (reference sequence). V trimming: 0 bases; J trimming: 9 bases; junction bases outside the gene matches: 10. The CDR3 DNA is TGTGCCAGCAGCTTAGCTTCCGGGACTAGCGGTGCTACGCAGTACTTC. As protein: CASSLASGTSGATQYF. Complete variable domain (other parts from reference TRBV7-9 and TRBJ2-7): DTGVSQNPRHKITKRGQNVTFRCDPISEHNRLYWYRQTLGQGPEFLTYFQNEAQLEKSRLLSDRFSAERPKGSFSTLEIQRTEQGDSAMYLCASSLASGTSGATQYFGPGTRLTVT.

The chain couples TRBV11-3 to TRBJ1-3; no reliable D call. V lost 5 bases and J lost 4, with 9 bases in between. The CDR3 has 13 residues. CDR1 is SGHNT, CDR2 YENEEA, per germline. The DNA for the CDR3 is TGTGCCAGCAGCACCCAACAGGGAAACACCATATATTTT. The encoded protein is CASSTQQGNTIYF.

The chain uses TRBV19 and TRBJ2-1, with D perhaps matching TRBD2 (6 bases). CDR3 length: 13 amino acids. V was clipped by 10 bases and J by 3 bases, with 13 bases between them. The germline gives CDR1 LNHDA, CDR2 SQIVND (reference sequence). The CDR3 reads CATGASVYNEQFF. CDR3 bases: TGTGCCACTGGGGCTAGCGTCTACAATGAGCAGTTCTTC. The full variable domain, rest sourced from reference TRBV19 and TRBJ2-1, is DGGITQSPKYLFRKEGQNVTLSCEQNLNHDAMYWYRQDPGQGLRLIYYSQIVNDFQKGDIAEGYSVSREKKESFPLTVTSAQKNPTAFYLCATGASVYNEQFFGPGTRLTVL.

The V gene is TRBV28, the J gene TRBJ2-5; 10 bases fit TRBD1. The CDR3 totals 14 residues. Germline V gene sequence: CDR1 MDHEN, CDR2 SYDVKM. Trimming removed 5 bases from V and 6 bases from J; junction bases left unmatched: 6. The CDR3 sequence is CASSLGTGEKTQYF. CDR3 sequence (DNA): TGTGCCAGCAGTCTCGGGACAGGGGAAAAGACCCAGTACTTC.

This chain uses TRBV11-2 with TRBJ2-1; 8 bases fit TRBD1. Germline lookup yields CDR1 SGHAT and CDR2 FQNNGV. The CDR3 contains 12 residues. V lost 5 bases to trimming and J lost 9 bases; unmatched junction nucleotides: 3. The CDR3 loop is CASSLDRGEQFF. In nucleotides, the CDR3 is TGTGCCAGCAGCCTTGACAGGGGTGAGCAGTTCTTC. Variable domain in full (rest from reference TRBV11-2 and TRBJ2-1): EAGVAQSPRYKIIEKRQSVAFWCNPISGHATLYWYQQILGQGPKLLIQFQNNGVVDDSQLPKDRFSAERLKGVDSTLKIQPAKLEDSAVYLCASSLDRGEQFFGPGTRLTVL.

V is TRBV5-4 and J is TRBJ2-6; D unclear. Germline assignment: CDR1 SGHNT and CDR2 YYREEE (reference sequence). V was clipped by 3 bases and J by 2 bases, with 9 bases between them. The CDR3 has 15 residues. The CDR3 region has the DNA TGTGCCAGCAGCTCACTCTACCCTGGGGCCAACGTCCTGACTTTC. Encoded protein: CASSSLYPGANVLTF.

Comments on this clone: The junction departs from germline at one end; a sequencing error may be responsible. V is TRBV4-3 and J is TRBJ2-2, with TRBD1 matching 7 bases. This CDR3 comprises 15 residues. Germline CDR1 reads LGHNA; CDR2 reads YSLEER. The chain's CDR3 is CASRQDRATTGELFF. CDR3 coding DNA: TGCGCCAGCAGGCAAGACAGGGCAACAACCGGGGAGCTGTTTTTT.

This clone was found once. The V and J genes are TRBV29-1 and TRBJ2-7, with 10 nucleotides matching TRBD2. Losses at the gene ends were 4 bases for V and 3 bases for J; bases not matched to a gene: 3. This CDR3 region has 13 residues. Germline V gene sequence: CDR1 SQVTM, CDR2 ANQGSEA. This chain's CDR3 is CSVVLAGVYEQYF. The DNA of the CDR3 is TGCAGCGTTGTCCTAGCGGGAGTCTACGAGCAGTACTTC.

The chain has TRBV27 and TRBJ1-2; D may be TRBD1 (5 bases). The ends were cut back, 5 bases at V and 3 bases at J, with 13 bases in the middle. The CDR3 length is 14 residues. CDR1 is MNHEY and CDR2 is SMNVEV in the germline V gene (reference sequence). This chain's CDR3 is CASSARQQHYGYTF. For the CDR3, the DNA is TGTGCCAGCAGTGCCAGACAGCAGCACTATGGCTACACCTTC.

The genes are TRBV2 and TRBJ2-5; 11 bases line up with TRBD1. The DNA matches TRBJ2-7 better at its end, which makes the J call doubtful. The CDR3 spans 18 residues. CDR1 and CDR2 (germline): SNHLY, FYNNEI. The DNA for the CDR3 is TGTGCCAGCAGTGACCCGGACAGGGGGCTAACCAGCTCCTACGAGCAGTACTTC. This encodes CASSDPDRGLTSSYEQYF.

The V call is TRBV4-1, the J call TRBJ2-5; 8 nucleotides line up with TRBD1. The V gene end was trimmed by 3 bases and the J gene end by 1 base; junction bases not matched to a gene: 7. This CDR3 comprises 16 residues. In germline, CDR1 is MGHRA, CDR2 YSYEKL. The CDR3 sequence: CASSQDDRGTQETQYF. CDR3 DNA: TGCGCCAGCAGCCAGGACGACAGGGGAACCCAAGAGACCCAGTACTTC.

This rearrangement joins TRBV5-1 to TRBJ1-2, with D possibly TRBD1 on 6 matching bases. V was trimmed by 0 bases and J by 7 bases, leaving 16 bases between them. The germline gives CDR1 SGHRS, CDR2 YFSETQ. The CDR3 is 15 amino acids. CDR3: CASSLGTVIDFGYTF. CDR3 bases: TGCGCCAGCAGCTTGGGGACAGTGATTGACTTTGGCTACACCTTC.